The clone carrying this T cell receptor (beta chain) was detected a few times. Its specificity is unknown. This sample is drawn from a study of T-cell reconstitution after alpha-beta-depleted transplantation in children. The CDR3 has 18 residues. V dropped 3 bases and J dropped 2; count of bases not matched to a gene: 12. Germline V gene sequence: CDR1 SGHRS, CDR2 YFSETQ. For TCRbeta, the library was prepared with unique molecular identifiers. From the PCR reads, TCRdb called clonotypes with MiXCR, one entry per CDR3 protein. The sample shows 450,000 to 550,000 distinct CDR3 sequences, 9.5% to 12% of them seen only once. The study, taken as a whole, reports: When one year had passed after transplant, most T-cell counts and diversity came from newly produced T cells. Several hundred expanded graft clones reportedly were the source of alpha-beta T cells about two months after transplant.

The sequenced sample was PBMCs, mostly from graft donor cells, obtained 180 days after TCRalphabeta/CD19-depleted stem cell transplant. This TCR was sampled from a female patient younger than 10 who had a stem cell transplant for aplastic anemia, so the T cells may come from the graft donor. The gene calls are TRBV5-1 and TRBJ2-7; 12 bases are shared with TRBD2. The CDR3 sequence: CASSSYPSTSGRTYEQYF. The CDR3 DNA is TGCGCCAGCAGCTCTTACCCGTCGACTAGCGGGAGAACCTACGAGCAGTACTTC. The variable domain in full, with the rest retrieved from reference TRBV5-1 and TRBJ2-7, is KAGVTQTPRYLIKTRGQQVTLSCSPISGHRSVSWYQQTPGQGLQFLFEYFSETQRNKGNFPGRFSGRQFSNSRSEMNVSTLELGDSALYLCASSSYPSTSGRTYEQYFGPGTRLTVT.